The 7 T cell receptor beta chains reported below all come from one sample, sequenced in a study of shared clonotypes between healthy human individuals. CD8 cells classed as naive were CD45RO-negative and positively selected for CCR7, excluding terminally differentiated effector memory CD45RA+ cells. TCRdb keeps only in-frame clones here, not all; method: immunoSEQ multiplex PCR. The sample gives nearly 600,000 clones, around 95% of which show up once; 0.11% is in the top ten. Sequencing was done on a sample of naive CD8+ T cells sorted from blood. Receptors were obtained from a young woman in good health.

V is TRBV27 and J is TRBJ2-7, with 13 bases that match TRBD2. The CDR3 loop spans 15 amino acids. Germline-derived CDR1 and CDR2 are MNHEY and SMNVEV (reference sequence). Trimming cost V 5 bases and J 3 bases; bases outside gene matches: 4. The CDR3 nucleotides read TGTGCCAGCAGTCGAAGACTAGCGGGAGGCTACGAGCAGTACTTC. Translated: CASSRRLAGGYEQYF.

Written as DNA, the CDR3 is TGTGCCAGCAGCTTTAACACAGATACGCAGTATTTT. Translation gives CASSFNTDTQYF. This chain uses TRBV7-2 with TRBJ2-3, with unresolved D. CDR1 and CDR2 from the germline V gene are SGHTA and FQGNSA. The V end lost 3 bases, the J end lost 2 bases, and 3 bases lay between the germline ends. CDR3 length: 12 amino acids.

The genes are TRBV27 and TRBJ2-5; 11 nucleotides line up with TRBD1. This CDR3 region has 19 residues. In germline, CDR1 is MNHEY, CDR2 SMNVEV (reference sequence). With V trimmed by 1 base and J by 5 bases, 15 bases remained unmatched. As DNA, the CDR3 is TGTGCCAGCAGTTTATTTTCTTATGCCGGGACAGGGGGGGAGGAGACCCAGTACTTC. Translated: CASSLFSYAGTGGEETQYF.

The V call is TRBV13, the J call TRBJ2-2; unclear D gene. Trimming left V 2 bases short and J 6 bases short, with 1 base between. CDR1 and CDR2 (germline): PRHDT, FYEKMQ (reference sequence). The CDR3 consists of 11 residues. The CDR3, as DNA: TGTGCCAGCAGCTTACCCGGGGAGCTGTTTTTT. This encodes CASSLPGELFF.

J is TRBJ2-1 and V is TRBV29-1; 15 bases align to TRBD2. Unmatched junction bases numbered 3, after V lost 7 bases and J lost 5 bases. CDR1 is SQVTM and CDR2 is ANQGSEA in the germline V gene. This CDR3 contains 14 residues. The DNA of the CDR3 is TGCAGCGGATGGACTAGCGGGAGGGACAATGAGCAGTTCTTC. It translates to CSGWTSGRDNEQFF.

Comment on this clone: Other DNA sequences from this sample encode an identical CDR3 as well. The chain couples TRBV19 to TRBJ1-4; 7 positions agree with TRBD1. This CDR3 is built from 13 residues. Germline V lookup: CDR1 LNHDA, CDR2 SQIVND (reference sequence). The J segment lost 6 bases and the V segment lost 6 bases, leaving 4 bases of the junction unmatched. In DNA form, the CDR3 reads TGTGCCAGTAGACCCGGGACAGATGAAAAACTGTTTTTT. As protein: CASRPGTDEKLFF.

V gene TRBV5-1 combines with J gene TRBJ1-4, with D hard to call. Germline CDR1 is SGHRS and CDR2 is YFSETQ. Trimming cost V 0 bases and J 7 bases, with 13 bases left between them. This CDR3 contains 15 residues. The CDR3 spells CASSLEARRREKLFF. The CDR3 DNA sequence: TGCGCCAGCAGCTTGGAAGCACGACGCCGTGAAAAACTGTTTTTT.